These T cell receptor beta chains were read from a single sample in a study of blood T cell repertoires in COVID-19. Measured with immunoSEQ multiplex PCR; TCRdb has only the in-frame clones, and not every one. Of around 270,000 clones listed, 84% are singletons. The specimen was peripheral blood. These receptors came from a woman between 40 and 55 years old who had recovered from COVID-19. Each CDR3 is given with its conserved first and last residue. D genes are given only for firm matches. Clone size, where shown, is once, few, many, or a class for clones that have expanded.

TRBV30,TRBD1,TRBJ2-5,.,CAWSVWDRRETQYF,TGTGCCTGGAGTGTCTGGGACAGGCGGGAGACCCAGTACTTC
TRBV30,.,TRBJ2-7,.,CAWGLYEQYF,TGTGCCTGGGGCCTCTACGAGCAGTACTTC
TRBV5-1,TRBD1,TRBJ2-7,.,CASRGQEYSYEQYF,TGCGCCAGCAGGGGACAGGAATACTCCTACGAGCAGTACTTC
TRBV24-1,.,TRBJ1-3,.,CATSEADSGNTIYF,TGTGCCACCAGTGAGGCAGACTCTGGAAACACCATATATTTT
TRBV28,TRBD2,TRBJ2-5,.,CASSSGTSGDQETQYF,TGTGCCAGCAGTTCAGGGACTAGCGGGGATCAAGAGACCCAGTACTTC
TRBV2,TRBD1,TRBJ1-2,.,CASMRTSGTGIHYGYTF,TGTGCCAGCATGAGAACCTCCGGGACAGGGATCCACTATGGCTACACCTTC
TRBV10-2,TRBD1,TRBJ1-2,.,CASRGTGVIGYTF,TGCGCCAGCAGGGGGACAGGAGTTATTGGCTACACCTTC
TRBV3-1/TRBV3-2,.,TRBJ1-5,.,CASSQGYSTDQPQHF,TGTGCCAGCAGCCAAGGGTACAGTACAGACCAGCCCCAGCATTTT
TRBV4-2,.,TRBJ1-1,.,CASSQARMTEAFF,TGTGCCAGCAGCCAAGCCAGGATGACTGAAGCTTTCTTT
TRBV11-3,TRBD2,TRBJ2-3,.,CASSRPILAGGPDTQYF,TGTGCCAGCAGCCGTCCAATACTAGCGGGGGGGCCAGATACGCAGTATTTT
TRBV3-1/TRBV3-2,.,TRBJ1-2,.,CASSQGQALMGYTF,TGTGCCAGCAGCCAAGGACAGGCGCTCATGGGCTACACCTTC
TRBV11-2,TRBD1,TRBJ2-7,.,CASSALRDRAYEQYF,TGTGCCAGCAGCGCACTCCGGGACAGGGCATACGAGCAGTACTTC
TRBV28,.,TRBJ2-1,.,CASLNTVYNEQFF,TGTGCCAGCTTGAATACGGTCTACAATGAGCAGTTCTTC
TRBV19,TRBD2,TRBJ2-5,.,CASSMGSGGPLQETQYF,TGTGCCAGTAGTATGGGTAGCGGGGGGCCTCTCCAAGAGACCCAGTACTTC
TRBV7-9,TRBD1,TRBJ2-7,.,CASSYTPPDRGPYEQYF,TGTGCCAGCAGCTACACCCCTCCGGACAGGGGTCCTTACGAGCAGTACTTC
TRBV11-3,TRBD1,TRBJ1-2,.,CASTLDRDNYGYTF,TGTGCCAGCACCCTGGACAGGGATAACTATGGCTACACCTTC
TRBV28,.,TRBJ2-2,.,CASSWYRNTGELFF,TGTGCCAGCAGTTGGTACAGAAACACCGGGGAGCTGTTTTTT
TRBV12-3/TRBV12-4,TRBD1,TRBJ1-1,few,CASSRQGLVAFF,TGTGCCAGCAGTCGACAGGGGTTGGTAGCTTTCTTT
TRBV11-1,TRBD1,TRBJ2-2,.,CASSPRQGFTGELFF,TGTGCCAGCAGCCCCAGACAGGGGTTCACCGGGGAGCTGTTTTTT
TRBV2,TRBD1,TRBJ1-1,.,CASRQTGWLNTEAFF,TGTGCCAGCAGGCAGACAGGGTGGTTGAACACTGAAGCTTTCTTT
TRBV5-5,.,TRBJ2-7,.,CASSLLTGAGYEQYF,TGTGCCAGCAGCTTACTGACTGGGGCAGGGTACGAGCAGTACTTC
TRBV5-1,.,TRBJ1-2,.,CASRENGYGYTF,TGCGCCAGCAGAGAAAACGGCTATGGCTACACCTTC
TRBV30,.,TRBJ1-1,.,CAWSKQGTTEAFF,TGTGCCTGGAGTAAACAGGGCACCACTGAAGCTTTCTTT
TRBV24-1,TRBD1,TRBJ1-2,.,CATSDSTGGGYGYTF,TGTGCCACCAGTGATTCGACAGGGGGCGGCTATGGCTACACCTTC
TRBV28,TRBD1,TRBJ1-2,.,CASSLGQTYGYTF,TGTGCCAGCAGTTTGGGACAGACCTATGGCTACACCTTC
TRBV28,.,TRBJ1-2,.,CASSLWAGYGYTF,TGTGCCAGCAGTTTATGGGCGGGCTATGGCTACACCTTC
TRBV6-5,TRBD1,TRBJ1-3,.,CARGGTGGNTIYF,TGTGCCAGAGGGGGGACAGGGGGAAACACCATATATTTT
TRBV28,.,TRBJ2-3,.,CASNIPGGADTQYF,TGTGCCAGCAACATTCCGGGGGGCGCAGATACGCAGTATTTT
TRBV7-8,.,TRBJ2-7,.,CASSLVGNTGQYF,TGTGCCAGCAGCTTAGTCGGCAACACGGGGCAGTACTTC
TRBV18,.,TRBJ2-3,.,CASSPGQGLGTDTQYF,TGTGCCAGCTCACCTGGGCAGGGCCTTGGCACAGATACGCAGTATTTT
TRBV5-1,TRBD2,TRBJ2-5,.,CASSLGLDLETQYF,TGCGCCAGCAGTCTGGGACTAGACCTAGAGACCCAGTACTTC
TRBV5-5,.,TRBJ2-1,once,CASSLGLVNEQFF,TGTGCCAGCAGCTTGGGACTTGTCAATGAGCAGTTCTTC
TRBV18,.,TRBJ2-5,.,CASSPQQRETQYF,TGTGCCAGCTCACCGCAGCAGAGGGAGACCCAGTACTTC
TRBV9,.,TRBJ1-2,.,CASSEGKDYGYTF,TGTGCCAGCAGCGAGGGGAAAGACTATGGCTACACCTTC
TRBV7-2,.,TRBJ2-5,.,CASSLARVEETQYF,TGTGCCAGCAGCTTAGCGCGGGTGGAAGAGACCCAGTACTTC
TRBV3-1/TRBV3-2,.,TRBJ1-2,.,CASSQESAGHYGYTF,TGTGCCAGCAGCCAAGAGTCCGCAGGGCACTATGGCTACACCTTC
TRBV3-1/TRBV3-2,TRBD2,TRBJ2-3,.,CASSQDAAGSTDTQYF,TGTGCCAGCAGCCAAGATGCAGCGGGAAGCACAGATACGCAGTATTTT
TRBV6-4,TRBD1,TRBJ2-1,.,CASSDSADRGFNEQFF,TGTGCCAGCAGTGACTCAGCGGACAGGGGTTTTAATGAGCAGTTCTTC
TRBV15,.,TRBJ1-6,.,CATSRSSPTTPDSPLHF,TGTGCCACCAGCAGAAGTAGTCCCACGACACCGGATTCACCCCTCCACTTT
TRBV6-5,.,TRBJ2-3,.,CASSNRRDTQYF,TGTGCCAGCAGTAACCGGAGGGATACGCAGTATTTT
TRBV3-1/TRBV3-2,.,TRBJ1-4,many,CASSPTGGYEKLFF,TGTGCCAGCAGCCCGACAGGTGGATATGAAAAACTGTTTTTT
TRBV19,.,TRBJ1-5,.,CASRTEGSQPQHF,TGTGCCAGTAGAACAGAAGGCAGTCAGCCCCAGCATTTT
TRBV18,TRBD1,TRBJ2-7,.,CASSPPLGQGTTHEQYF,TGTGCCAGCTCACCACCGTTGGGACAGGGGACAACTCACGAGCAGTACTTC
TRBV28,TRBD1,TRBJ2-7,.,CASLDREPSYEQYF,TGTGCCAGCTTAGACAGGGAACCCTCCTACGAGCAGTACTTC
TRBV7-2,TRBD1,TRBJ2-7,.,CASSLGQGRYEQYF,TGTGCCAGCAGCCTAGGACAGGGCCGGTACGAGCAGTACTTC
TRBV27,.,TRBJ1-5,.,CASRRAQGGNQPQHF,TGTGCCAGCAGACGAGCACAGGGTGGCAATCAGCCCCAGCATTTT
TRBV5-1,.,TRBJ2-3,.,CASSLALFGGTQYF,TGCGCCAGCAGCTTGGCCCTCTTCGGGGGTACGCAGTATTTT
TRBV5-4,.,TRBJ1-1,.,CASSRGTEAFF,TGTGCCAGCAGCAGAGGAACTGAAGCTTTCTTT
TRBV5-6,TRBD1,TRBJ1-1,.,CASISAGGDRYTEAFF,TGTGCCAGCATTTCGGCAGGGGGCGATAGATACACTGAAGCTTTCTTT
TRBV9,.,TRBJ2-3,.,CASSVVGRGDTQYF,TGTGCCAGCAGCGTAGTGGGCAGGGGAGATACGCAGTATTTT
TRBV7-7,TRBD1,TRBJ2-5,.,CASSPGQGETQYF,TGTGCCAGCAGCCCGGGACAGGGAGAGACCCAGTACTTC
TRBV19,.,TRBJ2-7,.,CASMGDTYEQYF,TGTGCATCAATGGGGGACACCTACGAGCAGTACTTC
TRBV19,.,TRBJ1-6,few,CASGQNSPLHF,TGTGCCAGTGGCCAGAATTCACCCCTCCACTTT
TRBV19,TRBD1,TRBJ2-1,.,CASSPPGTGYNEQFF,TGTGCCAGTAGTCCCCCCGGGACAGGGTACAATGAGCAGTTCTTC
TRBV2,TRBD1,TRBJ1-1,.,CASSERGRGTEAFF,TGTGCCAGCAGTGAGAGGGGGCGAGGTACTGAAGCTTTCTTT
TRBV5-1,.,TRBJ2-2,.,CASGGGARDTGELFF,TGCGCCAGCGGAGGGGGGGCGCGTGACACCGGGGAGCTGTTTTTT
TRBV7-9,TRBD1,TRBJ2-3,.,CASSPPGQSVHTQYF,TGTGCCAGCAGCCCCCCGGGACAGTCAGTCCATACGCAGTATTTT
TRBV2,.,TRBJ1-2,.,CASRQDNYGYTF,TGTGCCAGCAGACAGGATAACTATGGCTACACCTTC
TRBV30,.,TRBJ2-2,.,CAWSALGEANTGELFF,TGTGCCTGGAGTGCCCTCGGGGAGGCGAACACCGGGGAGCTGTTTTTT